Below, 4 T cell receptor beta chains from the same sample are listed, as sequenced in a study of blood T cell repertoires in COVID-19. TCRdb's table, derived via immunoSEQ multiplex PCR, lists solely in-frame clones and lacks some. This repertoire shows tens of thousands of clones, roughly 80% found once; its top ten account for approximately 12%. Sequenced input: peripheral blood. These receptor sequences come from a human donor in a cohort sampled during active COVID-19.

The V call is TRBV7-9, the J call TRBJ1-1; D is ambiguous. Germline V gene lookup returns CDR1 SEHNR and CDR2 FQNEAQ (reference sequence). The CDR3 is 17 amino acids. V lost 6 bases and J lost 2, with 22 bases in between. CDR3: CASRYPGYQTKNTEAFF. As DNA, the CDR3 is TGTGCCAGCAGGTATCCGGGATACCAGACGAAAAACACTGAAGCTTTCTTT.

V is TRBV6-2 or TRBV6-3 and J is TRBJ1-5; unclear D gene. There are 15 residues in the CDR3. Germline CDR1 is MNHEY and CDR2 is SVGEGT. With 2 bases removed from V and 0 bases from J, the gap between germline ends came to 8 bases. CDR3 bases: TGTGCCAGCAGTTACCGGACTCTTAGCAATCAGCCCCAGCATTTT. Its translation: CASSYRTLSNQPQHF.

This clone was counted between two and nine times. CDR3 region: CASSADRDNSPLHF. CDR3 coding DNA: TGTGCCAGCAGCGCTGACAGGGACAATTCACCCCTCCACTTT. This sequence joins TRBV2 and TRBJ1-6; 7 nucleotides align to TRBD1. J lost 7 bases, V lost 6 bases, and 6 bases had no gene match. The germline V gene encodes CDR1 SNHLY and CDR2 FYNNEI. The CDR3 runs 14 residues.

V and J are TRBV27 and TRBJ2-7, with 10 bases fitting TRBD1. Germline V lookup: CDR1 MNHEY, CDR2 SMNVEV (reference sequence). V was clipped by 5 bases and J by 6 bases; unmatched bases: 7. This CDR3 contains 14 residues. CDR3 residues: CASSPRQGASEQYF. The CDR3 DNA reads as TGTGCCAGCAGTCCGCGACAGGGGGCAAGCGAGCAGTACTTC.